This record concerns one T cell receptor (beta chain) sequence. These data are taken from a study of blood T cell repertoires in COVID-19. The CDR3 loop spans 15 amino acids. V gave up 1 base and J gave up 6 bases; unmatched junction bases: 5. Germline values: CDR1 SGHRS, CDR2 YFSETQ. TCRdb's table, derived via immunoSEQ multiplex PCR, lists solely in-frame clones and lacks some. The sample has over 400,000 clones; over 75% are singletons. The material sequenced was peripheral blood. The clonotype originates from a human donor in a cohort sampled during active COVID-19. This chain links TRBV5-1 with TRBJ2-1; 9 nucleotides match TRBD1. The chain's CDR3 is CASSLSGTGINEQFF. The CDR3 nucleotides read TGCGCCAGCAGCTTGAGCGGGACAGGGATCAATGAGCAGTTCTTC.